This T cell receptor beta chain was obtained from a study of T cell changes during pregnancy in multiple sclerosis (dated by TCRdb to about 2019). Concerning the study at large: Changes in the T cell repertoire over the course of pregnancy were examined in this study in women with multiple sclerosis.

Relative to germline, V is 5 bases shorter and J is 2 bases shorter, with 16 bases between their ends. CDR1 SGHTA and CDR2 FQGTGA are derived from the germline V gene. Inclusive of the bounding cysteine and phenylalanine, the CDR3 is 16 residues long. Of all the DNA, just the CDR3 is kept, 48 bases in frame from base 1. The protocol used for the library was the immunoSEQ multiplex PCR assay. TCRdb limited this immuneACCESS table to in-frame rearrangements with V and J called. A share of clones is missing; checked studies link under half to unresolved V genes, and the rest is unexplained. The sample has roughly 69,000 clones on record, under 95% of them singletons. The ten largest clonotypes hold approximately 1.4% of the sample. About this clone itself: The antigen it recognizes is unknown. The input lacks base qualities; no much larger clone sits a single base away.

The source of this sequence is a female donor with multiple sclerosis, enrolled in a pregnancy study. The sequence links TRBV7-3 to TRBJ2-1; the D gene is not confidently resolved. Sequenced material: peripheral blood, taken in the third trimester of pregnancy. CDR3 loop: CASSPQSFATYNEQFF. The nucleotides are TGTGCCAGCAGCCCACAGAGCTTCGCTACCTACAATGAGCAGTTCTTC.